The 21 T cell receptor beta chains below come from one sample, sequenced in a study of beta chain features in type 1 diabetes. Reverse transcription of all isolated RNA meant that expressed TCRB transcripts were sequenced. Clones were read by immunoSEQ multiplex PCR, and TCRdb kept only the in-frame ones, dropping some. The profile shows approximately 380,000 clones, approximately 16% of them singletons. The sample taken for sequencing was naive CD4+ T cells from blood. The receptors shown here come from a woman under 30 in good health.

The sample holds a few counts of this clone. The same CDR3 also results from other DNA sequences found in this sample. The gene calls are TRBV13 and TRBJ2-7; D not resolved. This CDR3 comprises 13 residues. V lost 3 bases to trimming and J lost 1 base, with 7 bases between them. CDR1 is PRHDT, CDR2 FYEKMQ, per germline (reference sequence). Here the CDR3 DNA reads TGTGCCAGCAGCTTCCGGGTATCCTACGAGCAGTACTTC. Encoded protein: CASSFRVSYEQYF.

This chain connects TRBV28 to TRBJ2-7, with 10 nucleotides matching TRBD2. The V and J ends lost 8 bases and 4 bases, in that order; junction bases with no gene match: 14. CDR1 is MDHEN and CDR2 is SYDVKM in the germline V gene. This CDR3 comprises 16 residues. CDR3 amino acids: CASLGTQREGRYEQYF. The CDR3 coding sequence is TGTGCCAGCCTTGGGACGCAGCGGGAGGGGCGGTACGAGCAGTACTTC.

This clone was recorded a few times. This rearrangement joins TRBV6-5 to TRBJ1-5; D is undetermined. This CDR3 contains 13 residues. CDR1 and CDR2 (germline): MNHEY, SVGAGI. With 7 bases removed from V and 7 bases from J, the gap between germline ends came to 14 bases. CDR3 residues: CASMRGSGQPQHF. CDR3 bases: TGTGCCAGCATGCGGGGATCGGGACAGCCCCAGCATTTT.

The chain couples TRBV9 to TRBJ1-2; the D is unclear. Germline values: CDR1 SGDLS, CDR2 YYNGEE. The CDR3 loop spans 15 amino acids. V lost 4 bases and J lost 4, with 17 bases in between. The CDR3 reads CASSPQAKVRYGYTF. The CDR3 bases are TGTGCCAGCAGCCCCCAGGCCAAGGTCCGCTATGGCTACACCTTC.

The chain links TRBV15 to TRBJ2-7; possible D gene TRBD1, 6 bases. V was trimmed by 4 bases and J by 5 bases, leaving 18 bases between them. The CDR3 is made up of 15 amino acids. Germline V CDR1 and CDR2: LNHNV, YYDKDF (reference sequence). As DNA, the CDR3 is TGTGCCACCAGCAACAAGGGGGAGCATCTGAACGAGCAGTACTTC. The encoded protein is CATSNKGEHLNEQYF.

About this clone: Since the CDR3 does not end with the conserved phenylalanine or tryptophan, this likely comes from a read error. The DNA is left out, because the CDR3 cannot be placed on it with certainty; the CDR3 is given as TCRdb lists it. This sequence joins TRBV7-5 and TRBJ2-4; the table assigns TRBD1, which was not confirmed against the DNA. TRBV7-5 is given as a pseudogene. The CDR3 has 9 amino acids, counting both end residues. The CDR3 protein is CARRTTGRI.

The chain joins TRBV18 to TRBJ2-1, with TRBD1 identical over 8 bases. The CDR3 extends over 13 amino acids. After removal of 6 bases from V and 4 bases from J, the junction contained 2 bases not matched to a gene. The germline CDR1 and CDR2 sequences are KGHSH and LQKENI. The chain's CDR3 is CASSRQGYNEQFF. CDR3 coding DNA: TGTGCCAGCTCTCGACAGGGGTACAATGAGCAGTTCTTC.

The sample holds a few counts of this clone. This sequence joins TRBV6-5 and TRBJ1-2; D gene uncertain. V gave up 5 bases and J gave up 4 bases, with 8 bases separating them. Germline V CDR1 and CDR2: MNHEY, SVGAGI. CDR3 length: 12 amino acids. CDR3: CASSRTFYGYTF. The CDR3 DNA reads as TGTGCCAGCAGTAGGACTTTCTATGGCTACACCTTC.

This clone was seen a handful of times. In DNA form, the CDR3 reads TGCGCCAGCAGCTTGCAGGGTGAAGCTTTCTTT. Encoded protein: CASSLQGEAFF. The genes are TRBV5-1 and TRBJ1-1; the D gene is possibly TRBD1 (5 bases). The germline V gene encodes CDR1 SGHRS and CDR2 YFSETQ. Trimming removed 1 base from V and 7 bases from J, with 5 bases in between. The CDR3 runs 11 residues.

The chain combines TRBV29-1 with TRBJ2-2; D may be TRBD2 (6 bases). The CDR3 consists of 13 residues. The germline CDR1 and CDR2 sequences are SQVTM and ANQGSEA. Trimming left V 7 bases short and J 2 bases short, with 11 bases between. This CDR3 reads CSAGTLNTGELFF. The CDR3 DNA reads as TGCAGCGCCGGGACTCTTAACACCGGGGAGCTGTTTTTT.

In its sample, this clone was seen a few times. The chain joins TRBV15 to TRBJ2-3; 8 bases agree with TRBD2. CDR1 is LNHNV and CDR2 is YYDKDF in the germline V gene (reference sequence). Trimming took 2 bases from V and 0 from J; bases not matched to a gene: 4. This CDR3 has 16 amino acids. The CDR3 here is CATSRQGLASTDTQYF. Here the CDR3 DNA reads TGTGCCACCAGCAGACAAGGACTAGCTAGCACAGATACGCAGTATTTT.

This clone showed up just a few times. The chain carries TRBV7-9 and TRBJ2-1; 7 nucleotides align to TRBD2. The CDR3 has 17 amino acids. V lost 3 bases and J lost 4; bases outside the gene matches: 12. Germline loops: CDR1 SEHNR, CDR2 FQNEAQ (reference sequence). CDR3 coding DNA: TGTGCCAGCAGCTTTAGGCGGGAGAGGGCGGTATACAATGAGCAGTTCTTC. This sequence encodes CASSFRRERAVYNEQFF.

This clone has only a few counts. This rearrangement joins TRBV9 to TRBJ2-1, with D tentatively TRBD2 (6 bases). Germline loops: CDR1 SGDLS, CDR2 YYNGEE. The length of the CDR3 is 17 residues. The germline V and J ends were trimmed by 6 bases and 0 bases, with 19 bases remaining between them. For the CDR3, the DNA is TGTGCCAGCACCCACCGGGGCGGGAAGAGCTCCTACAATGAGCAGTTCTTC. This translates into CASTHRGGKSSYNEQFF.

Details on this clone: Compared with germline, one end of the junction differs, possibly owing to a read error. The gene calls are TRBV7-7 and TRBJ2-6; D not resolved. The CDR3 is 15 amino acids. Germline CDR1 reads SSHAT; CDR2 reads FNYEAQ (reference sequence). For the CDR3, the DNA is TGTGCTAGCAGCTTAGGCGGTTCCGGGGCCAACGTCCTGACTTTC. Its translation is CASSLGGSGANVLTF. Based on the CDR3 plus reference TRBV7-7 and TRBJ2-6, the full variable domain is GAGVSQSPRYKVTKRGQDVTLRCDPISSHATLYWYQQALGQGPEFLTYFNYEAQPDKSGLPSDRFSAERPEGSISTLTIQRTEQRDSAMYRCASSLGGSGANVLTFGAGSRLTVL.

This sequence joins TRBV7-9 and TRBJ1-4; no reliable D call. The CDR3 spans 15 residues. Germline V gives CDR1 SEHNR, CDR2 FQNEAQ (reference sequence). V lost 5 bases and J 1 base, leaving 11 bases between the germline ends. CDR3 in DNA: TGTGCCAGCAGCCTGGTCTACGGAACTAATGAAAAACTGTTTTTT. Protein: CASSLVYGTNEKLFF.

This clone was observed a few times. The chain links TRBV6-5 to TRBJ2-7, with 8 bases lining up with TRBD1. This CDR3 spans 14 amino acids. V was clipped by 4 bases and J by 2 bases; unmatched bases: 4. From germline, CDR1 is MNHEY and CDR2 SVGAGI. This chain's CDR3 is CASSSGQGPYEQYF. The CDR3 nucleotides read TGTGCCAGCAGTTCTGGACAGGGTCCCTACGAGCAGTACTTC.

This chain uses TRBV30 with TRBJ1-1; 7 bases line up with TRBD1. CDR1 GTSNPN and CDR2 SVGIG come from the germline V gene (reference sequence). This CDR3 contains 10 residues. Unmatched junction bases numbered 3, after V lost 8 bases and J lost 6 bases. CDR3 amino acids: CAGGTAEAFF. CDR3 DNA sequence: TGTGCCGGGGGGACAGCTGAAGCTTTCTTT.

The J gene is TRBJ2-7, the V gene TRBV18, with 10 bases that match TRBD2. CDR1 KGHSH and CDR2 LQKENI come from the germline V gene. The trim removed 0 bases at V and 3 bases at J, leaving 2 bases unmatched. The CDR3 length is 15 residues. In DNA, the CDR3 is TGTGCCAGCTCACCACCTCTAGCGGGGGACTACGAGCAGTACTTC. Translated, it gives CASSPPLAGDYEQYF.

This clone has only a few counts. The genes are TRBV7-2 and TRBJ2-7, with TRBD1 as a possible D gene (6 bases). CDR3 length: 16 amino acids. Per the germline V gene, CDR1 is SGHTA and CDR2 is FQGNSA. V shed 1 base and J shed 2 bases, with 15 bases lying between them. In DNA form, the CDR3 reads TGTGCCAGCAGCTTAGTAGGGACAACCCAAACCTACGAGCAGTACTTC. Translation gives CASSLVGTTQTYEQYF.

The chain recombines TRBV30 with TRBJ1-3, with D possibly being TRBD1 (6 bases). The ends were cut back, 5 bases at V and 0 bases at J, with 11 bases in the middle. In germline, CDR1 is GTSNPN, CDR2 SVGIG (reference sequence). The CDR3 loop spans 14 amino acids. The DNA of the CDR3 is TGTGCCTGGTCACAGGGAGCCTCTGGAAACACCATATATTTT. This translates into CAWSQGASGNTIYF.

The CDR3, as DNA: TGCGCCAGCAGCTTGGCCGGGGGCTCTGGAAACACCATATATTTT. It encodes CASSLAGGSGNTIYF. This sequence joins TRBV5-1 and TRBJ1-3; a possible D gene is TRBD1 (5 bases). Deletions cut 0 bases from V and 0 bases from J, with 7 bases between. The CDR3 loop spans 15 amino acids. CDR1 and CDR2 from the germline V gene are SGHRS and YFSETQ.